The 5 T cell receptor beta chains below all came from one sample that was sequenced in a study of identical twins. TCRdb independently ran MiXCR on the 5' RACE reads; one entry per CDR3 protein. In the table there are 150,000 or so distinct CDR3 sequences, approximately 3.5% of which are singletons. Sequencing was performed on memory T cells sorted from blood. The receptors were sampled from a man aged 18 to 29 in good health.

In this sample, this clonotype turned up many times. This chain uses TRBV5-1 with TRBJ2-7, with D unresolved. Per germline, CDR1 SGHRS and CDR2 YFSETQ. The CDR3 contains 17 residues. The V gene lost 0 bases and the J gene lost 0 bases, with 16 bases spanning the gap. CDR3 sequence: CASSLAVERLSSYEQYV. CDR3 sequence (DNA): TGCGCCAGCAGCTTGGCCGTAGAGAGACTTAGCTCCTACGAGCAGTACGTC.

Many counts were recorded for this clonotype. The chain couples TRBV7-3 to TRBJ2-1; possibly TRBD1 for D (5 bases). The CDR3 runs 15 residues. Germline V CDR1 and CDR2: SGHTA, FQGTGA. V was pared by 1 base and J by 7 bases, with 14 bases between. CDR3 sequence (DNA): TGTGCCAGCAGCTTAAGCCAGGGTTTAGGGAATGAGCAGTTCTTC. Translated, it gives CASSLSQGLGNEQFF.

The sample holds many counts of this clonotype. The chain is built from TRBV6-5 and TRBJ2-1, with 8 bases fitting TRBD1. Germline lookup yields CDR1 MNHEY and CDR2 SVGAGI. Trimming removed 0 bases from V and 7 bases from J; junction bases left unmatched: 8. The CDR3 is 16 amino acids. CDR3 sequence (DNA): TGTGCCAGCAGTTACTCAGGGCAGGGGGCGCGGAATGAGCAGTTCTTC. This codes for CASSYSGQGARNEQFF.

This clonotype was detected many times. This chain connects TRBV20-1 to TRBJ1-5; TRBD1 is a possible D gene (6 bases). V dropped 1 base and J dropped 1 base, with 14 bases sitting between them. The germline V gene has CDR1 DFQATT and CDR2 SNEGSKA (reference sequence). CDR3 length equals 16 residues. The CDR3 DNA is TGCAGTGCTAGAGCCAGGGGTAGGGGAAGCAATCAGCCCCAGCATTTT. Its translation: CSARARGRGSNQPQHF.

At least ten counts were recorded for this clonotype. This chain connects TRBV12-3 or TRBV12-4 to TRBJ1-2, with TRBD1 as a possible D gene (6 bases). The CDR3 length is 18 residues. V was pared by 0 bases and J by 4 bases, with 21 bases between. CDR3 in amino acids: CASSLAGVEASGAYGYTF. The CDR3 DNA sequence: TGTGCCAGCAGTTTAGCGGGGGTGGAGGCCTCGGGGGCCTATGGCTACACCTTC.